A single sample is the source of the 22 T cell receptor beta chains below, sequenced in a study of T cell responses to AZD1222 COVID-19 vaccine. Method: immunoSEQ multiplex PCR; TCRdb's copy keeps in-frame clones and lacks some. This sample yields 110,000 or so clones, of which around 90% are seen a single time; around 3.8% belongs to the top ten. Source: peripheral blood, taken 28 days after the second AZD1222 dose. These receptors all stem from an adult who received the AZD1222 COVID-19 vaccine.

The chain employs TRBV28 and TRBJ1-4, with unresolved D. V was pared by 2 bases and J by 7 bases, with 14 bases between. This CDR3 region has 15 residues. Germline CDR1 is MDHEN and CDR2 is SYDVKM. The chain's CDR3 is CASSLKVTRGEKLFF. The CDR3 DNA reads as TGTGCCAGCAGTTTAAAAGTGACGCGAGGTGAAAAACTGTTTTTT.

This chain joins TRBV30 and TRBJ2-5; TRBD2 agrees at 9 bases. The CDR3 extends over 16 amino acids. Germline trimming cut 1 base from V and 5 bases from J; bases unmatched to any gene: 11. Germline CDR1 and CDR2: GTSNPN and SVGIG (reference sequence). Written as DNA, the CDR3 is TGTGCCTGGAGTGAGGTCCTAGCGGGGATGCGGGAGACCCAGTACTTC. It specifies CAWSEVLAGMRETQYF.

The V and J genes are TRBV27 and TRBJ2-1; D could derive from TRBD1 or TRBD2 (6 bases each). V dropped 2 bases and J dropped 8 bases, with 19 bases sitting between them. The germline V gene has CDR1 MNHEY and CDR2 SMNVEV (reference sequence). The CDR3 extends over 16 amino acids. This CDR3 is CASSLMGGDNRDEQFF. CDR3 sequence (DNA): TGTGCCAGCAGTTTAATGGGCGGGGACAATAGGGATGAGCAGTTCTTC.

This clone was seen only once. This chain links TRBV18 with TRBJ1-2, with D possibly TRBD1 on 6 matching bases. Germline CDR1 is KGHSH and CDR2 is LQKENI. The CDR3 loop spans 13 amino acids. V was clipped by 1 base and J by 9 bases, with 12 bases between them. The CDR3 coding sequence is TGTGCCAGCTCACCACGGGACAAAGTGAGCTACACCTTC. Amino acids: CASSPRDKVSYTF.

The rearrangement joins TRBV14 to TRBJ1-1; D is undetermined. V was cut by 0 bases and J by 4 bases, with 6 bases left in between. This CDR3 comprises 13 residues. Germline CDR1 SGHDN, CDR2 FVKESK. CDR3 sequence (DNA): TGTGCCAGCAGCCAAGATACTGGCACTGAAGCTTTCTTT. Amino acid sequence: CASSQDTGTEAFF.

V usage is TRBV7-3 and J usage is TRBJ2-1; no firm D call. Germline V gene lookup returns CDR1 SGHTA and CDR2 FQGTGA. V lost 5 bases and J lost 5, with 10 bases in between. The CDR3 covers 13 residues. CDR3 nucleotides: TGTGCCAGCAGCGACCCGTTAGACAATGAGCAGTTCTTC. Protein: CASSDPLDNEQFF.

V usage is TRBV10-2 and J usage is TRBJ2-7; no definite D call. In germline, CDR1 is WSHSY, CDR2 SAAADI. This CDR3 contains 14 residues. With 7 bases removed from V and 5 bases from J, the gap between germline ends came to 18 bases. The DNA for the CDR3 is TGCGCCAGCACCGGACGGGCCTCCCGTGACGAGCAGTACTTC. Translating it yields CASTGRASRDEQYF.

V usage is TRBV6-5 and J usage is TRBJ1-1; D remains ambiguous. Germline V gene sequence: CDR1 MNHEY, CDR2 SVGAGI. The V and J ends lost 0 bases and 3 bases respectively, with 8 bases between them. This CDR3 has 14 amino acids. The CDR3 region has the DNA TGTGCCAGCAGTTACTCGTGGACCTACACTGAAGCTTTCTTT. This gives the protein CASSYSWTYTEAFF.

CDR3 DNA: TGTGCCTGGAGCCTGGGGGGACCCTCCGGCTACAATGAGCAGTTCTTC. Its protein is CAWSLGGPSGYNEQFF. The gene calls are TRBV30 and TRBJ2-1; D possibly corresponds to TRBD2 (6 bases). Germline-derived CDR1 and CDR2 are GTSNPN and SVGIG (reference sequence). V lost 3 bases to trimming and J lost 3 bases, with 18 bases between them. CDR3 length equals 16 residues.

This clone was counted once. The chain is built from TRBV3-1 (or the pseudogene TRBV3-2) and TRBJ2-5; 9 positions agree with TRBD2. The CDR3 is 14 residues long. The germline V gene encodes CDR1 LGHDT and CDR2 YNNKEL (reference sequence). J was trimmed by 7 bases and V by 5 bases; bases with no gene match: 8. CDR3 sequence reads: CASSTSGGRGTQYF. Written as DNA, the CDR3 is TGTGCCAGCAGCACCAGCGGGGGGCGGGGGACCCAGTACTTC.

This sequence joins TRBV2 and TRBJ1-2; 7 nucleotides match TRBD1. CDR1 and CDR2 from the germline V gene are SNHLY and FYNNEI. The CDR3 has 16 residues. V lost 1 base to trimming and J lost 0 bases; unmatched junction nucleotides: 5. CDR3 bases: TGTGCCAGCAGTGAAGGAAACAGGGGATCTAACTATGGCTACACCTTC. Translation: CASSEGNRGSNYGYTF.

The chain employs TRBV27 and TRBJ1-1; D is undetermined. This CDR3 region has 13 residues. V lost 4 bases, J lost 1 base, and 7 bases lay in between. The germline CDR1 and CDR2 sequences are MNHEY and SMNVEV (reference sequence). The DNA for the CDR3 is TGTGCCAGCAGTTATATGCAGAACACTGAAGCTTTCTTT. Protein product: CASSYMQNTEAFF.

This clone showed up just a few times. The chain recombines TRBV4-1 with TRBJ2-5, with TRBD2 identical over 9 bases. CDR1 and CDR2 (germline): MGHRA, YSYEKL. The V segment lost 4 bases and the J segment 2 bases; nucleotides outside the gene matches: 2. The CDR3 covers 14 residues. Here the CDR3 DNA reads TGCGCCAGCAGCCTTAGCGGGGGTCAAGAGACCCAGTACTTC. Translation: CASSLSGGQETQYF.

V and J are TRBV19 and TRBJ2-3; tentative D call: TRBD2 (6 bases). V was clipped by 6 bases and J by 4 bases, with 14 bases between them. This CDR3 region has 14 residues. Germline V gene sequence: CDR1 LNHDA, CDR2 SQIVND (reference sequence). The CDR3 reads CASSTSTRSDTQYF. In nucleotides, the CDR3 is TGTGCCAGTAGCACTAGCACCCGCTCAGATACGCAGTATTTT.

This clone showed up just a few times. The chain combines TRBV6-5 with TRBJ2-7; possibly TRBD2 for D (5 bases). Germline CDR1 reads MNHEY; CDR2 reads SVGAGI. The CDR3 contains 13 residues. V lost 7 bases and J 1 base, leaving 11 bases between the germline ends. The CDR3 here is CASKGEGSYEQYF. The CDR3 DNA follows: TGTGCCAGCAAGGGAGAAGGATCCTACGAGCAGTACTTC.

CDR3 sequence (DNA): TGTGCCAGCAGTCCCGCCACGTCCTTCTCCTACGAGCAGTACTTC. This codes for CASSPATSFSYEQYF. This chain joins TRBV27 and TRBJ2-7; D call uncertain. Germline loops: CDR1 MNHEY, CDR2 SMNVEV (reference sequence). This CDR3 is 15 amino acids long. The V end was cut by 5 bases, the J end by 0 bases, with 14 bases between.

At least ten counts were recorded for this clone. The genes are TRBV7-2 and TRBJ2-3; D is ambiguous. The CDR3 contains 14 residues. V was clipped by 4 bases and J by 9 bases, with 17 bases between them. Per the germline V gene, CDR1 is SGHTA and CDR2 is FQGNSA. The CDR3 reads CASSSGRPLSTQYF. CDR3 DNA sequence: TGTGCCAGCAGCTCGGGTAGACCCCTGAGCACGCAGTATTTT. Using reference TRBV7-2 and TRBJ2-3 for the parts outside the CDR3, the full variable domain is GAGVSQSPSNKVTEKGKDVELRCDPISGHTALYWYRQSLGQGLEFLIYFQGNSAPDKSGLPSDRFSAERTGGSVSTLTIQRTQQEDSAVYLCASSSGRPLSTQYFGPGTRLTVL.

This chain links TRBV7-9 with TRBJ1-6, with a possible D match to TRBD1 (6 bases). The CDR3 contains 17 residues. Germline V gene data show CDR1 as SEHNR and CDR2 as FQNEAQ (reference sequence). V shed 1 base and J shed 10 bases, with 20 bases lying between them. The CDR3 DNA is TGTGCCAGCAGCTTAGGGGGGGCCCGAGCCGACCGCTCACCCCTCCACTTT. Translated, it gives CASSLGGARADRSPLHF. Full variable domain (remainder filled in from reference TRBV7-9 and TRBJ1-6): DTGVSQNPRHKITKRGQNVTFRCDPISEHNRLYWYRQTLGQGPEFLTYFQNEAQLEKSRLLSDRFSAERPKGSFSTLEIQRTEQGDSAMYLCASSLGGARADRSPLHFGNGTRLTVT.

CDR3 protein: CASSPSLVEQYF. The CDR3 DNA reads TGTGCCAGCAGCCCATCCCTAGTCGAGCAGTACTTC. The chain combines TRBV12-3 or TRBV12-4 with TRBJ2-7; D gene unclear. V lost 6 bases to trimming and J lost 6 bases, with 12 bases between them. The CDR3 extends over 12 amino acids.

V gene TRBV6-5 combines with J gene TRBJ2-2; TRBD1 agrees at 11 bases. Germline V lookup: CDR1 MNHEY, CDR2 SVGAGI. With 3 bases clipped from V and 5 bases from J, the junction kept 5 bases outside the gene matches. The CDR3 length is 16 residues. This chain's CDR3 is CASSYFGTGGTGELFF. The DNA of the CDR3 is TGTGCCAGCAGTTATTTCGGGACAGGGGGTACCGGGGAGCTGTTTTTT.

The V call is TRBV6-5, the J call TRBJ2-7, with TRBD1 matching over 9 bases. CDR1 is MNHEY and CDR2 is SVGAGI in the germline V gene. The CDR3 contains 13 residues. The trim removed 4 bases at V and 3 bases at J, leaving 1 base unmatched. CDR3 loop: CASSWGQGYEQYF. The CDR3, as DNA: TGTGCCAGCAGTTGGGGACAGGGCTACGAGCAGTACTTC.

This chain connects TRBV6-5 to TRBJ1-1, with D possibly TRBD1 on 5 matching bases. CDR3 length equals 15 residues. V lost 5 bases and J 2 bases, leaving 15 bases between the germline ends. Germline lookup yields CDR1 MNHEY and CDR2 SVGAGI. CDR3 protein: CASSHDGASNTEAFF. CDR3 DNA sequence: TGTGCCAGCAGTCACGACGGGGCCTCAAACACTGAAGCTTTCTTT.